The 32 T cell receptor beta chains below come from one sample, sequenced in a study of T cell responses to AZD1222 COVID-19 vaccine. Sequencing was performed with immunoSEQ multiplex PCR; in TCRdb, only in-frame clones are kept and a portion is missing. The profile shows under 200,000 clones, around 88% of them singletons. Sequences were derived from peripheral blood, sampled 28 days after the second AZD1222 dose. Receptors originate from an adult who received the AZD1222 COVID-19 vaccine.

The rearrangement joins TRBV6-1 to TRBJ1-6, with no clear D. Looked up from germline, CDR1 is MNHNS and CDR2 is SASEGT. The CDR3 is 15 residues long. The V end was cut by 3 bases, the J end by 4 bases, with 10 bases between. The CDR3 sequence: CASSDQASYNSPLHF. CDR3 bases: TGTGCCAGCAGTGACCAGGCGTCGTATAATTCACCCCTCCACTTT.

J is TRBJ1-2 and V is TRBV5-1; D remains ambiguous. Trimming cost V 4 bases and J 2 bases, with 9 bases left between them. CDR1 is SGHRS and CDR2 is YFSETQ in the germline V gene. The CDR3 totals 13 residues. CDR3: CASSEDPNYGYTF. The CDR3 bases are TGCGCCAGCAGCGAAGACCCGAACTATGGCTACACCTTC.

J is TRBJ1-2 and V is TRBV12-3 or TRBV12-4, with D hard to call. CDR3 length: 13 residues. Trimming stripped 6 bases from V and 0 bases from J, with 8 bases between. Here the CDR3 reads CASRPTANYGYTF. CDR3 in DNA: TGTGCCAGCAGACCCACAGCTAACTATGGCTACACCTTC.

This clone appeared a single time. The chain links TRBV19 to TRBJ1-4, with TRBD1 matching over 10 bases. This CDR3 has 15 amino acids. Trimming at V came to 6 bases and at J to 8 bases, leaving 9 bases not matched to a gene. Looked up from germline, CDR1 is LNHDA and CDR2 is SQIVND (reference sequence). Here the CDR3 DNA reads TGTGCCAGTAGCCGAAGACGGGACAGGGGCGAAAAACTGTTTTTT. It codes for CASSRRRDRGEKLFF.

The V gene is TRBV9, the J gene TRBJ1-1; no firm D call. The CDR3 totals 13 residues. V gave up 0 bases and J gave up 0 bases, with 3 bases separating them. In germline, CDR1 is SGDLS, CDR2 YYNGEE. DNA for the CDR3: TGTGCCAGCAGCGTAGAAGTGAACACTGAAGCTTTCTTT. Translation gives CASSVEVNTEAFF.

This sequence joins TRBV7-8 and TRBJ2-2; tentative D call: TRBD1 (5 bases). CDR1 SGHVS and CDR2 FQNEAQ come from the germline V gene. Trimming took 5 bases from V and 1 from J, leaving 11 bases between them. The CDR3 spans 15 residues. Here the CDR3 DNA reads TGTGCCAGCAGCAAGACAGCCATGAACACCGGGGAGCTGTTTTTT. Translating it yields CASSKTAMNTGELFF.

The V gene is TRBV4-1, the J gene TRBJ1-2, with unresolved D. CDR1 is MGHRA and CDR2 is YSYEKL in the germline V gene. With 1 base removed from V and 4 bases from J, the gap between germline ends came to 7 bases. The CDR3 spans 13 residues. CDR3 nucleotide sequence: TGCGCCAGCAGCCAAGTAGGCAGCTATGGCTACACCTTC. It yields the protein CASSQVGSYGYTF.

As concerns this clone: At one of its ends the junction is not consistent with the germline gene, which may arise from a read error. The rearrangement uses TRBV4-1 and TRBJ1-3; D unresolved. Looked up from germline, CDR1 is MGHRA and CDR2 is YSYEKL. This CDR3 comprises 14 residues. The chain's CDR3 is CASSLDTPGNTIYF. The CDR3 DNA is TGCGCCAGCAGCCTCGACACCCCTGGGAACACCATATATTTT.

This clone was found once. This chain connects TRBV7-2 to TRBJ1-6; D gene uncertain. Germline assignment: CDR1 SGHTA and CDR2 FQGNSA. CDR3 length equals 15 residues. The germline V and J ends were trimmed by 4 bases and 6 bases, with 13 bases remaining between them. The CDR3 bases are TGTGCCAGCAGCTCCAAGACCCTGGGTAATTCACCCCTCCACTTT. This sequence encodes CASSSKTLGNSPLHF.

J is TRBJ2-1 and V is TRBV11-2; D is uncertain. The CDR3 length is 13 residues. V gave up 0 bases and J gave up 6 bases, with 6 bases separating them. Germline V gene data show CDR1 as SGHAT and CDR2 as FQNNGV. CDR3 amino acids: CASSLDTTNEQFF. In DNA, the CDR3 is TGTGCCAGCAGCTTAGACACAACCAATGAGCAGTTCTTC.

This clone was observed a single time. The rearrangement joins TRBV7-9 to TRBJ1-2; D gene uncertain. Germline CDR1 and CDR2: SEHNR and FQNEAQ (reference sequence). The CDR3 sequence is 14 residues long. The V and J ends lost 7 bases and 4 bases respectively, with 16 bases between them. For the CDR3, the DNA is TGTGCCAGCACCCCCAGGCAGACCCTCTATGGCTACACCTTC. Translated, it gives CASTPRQTLYGYTF.

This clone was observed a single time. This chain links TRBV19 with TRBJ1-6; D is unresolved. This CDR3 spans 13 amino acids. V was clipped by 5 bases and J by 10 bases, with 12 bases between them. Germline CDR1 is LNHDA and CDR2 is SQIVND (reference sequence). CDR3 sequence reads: CASSPGGGSPLHF. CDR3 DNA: TGTGCCAGTAGTCCTGGCGGTGGGTCACCCCTCCACTTT.

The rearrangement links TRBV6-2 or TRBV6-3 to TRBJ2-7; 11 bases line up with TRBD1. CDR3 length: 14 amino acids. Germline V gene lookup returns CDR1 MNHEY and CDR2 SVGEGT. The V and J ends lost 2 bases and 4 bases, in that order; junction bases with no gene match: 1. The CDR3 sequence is CASSYGDRGYEQYF. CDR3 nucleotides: TGTGCCAGCAGTTACGGGGACAGGGGGTACGAGCAGTACTTC.

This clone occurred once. In nucleotides, the CDR3 is TGTGCCAGCAGCGTAGGGGATAGCGGAACCTACGAGCAGTACTTC. Encoded protein: CASSVGDSGTYEQYF. The genes are TRBV9 and TRBJ2-7, with a possible D match to TRBD2 (6 bases). This CDR3 is built from 15 residues. The V end lost 0 bases, the J end lost 2 bases, and 12 bases lay between the germline ends. The germline V gene has CDR1 SGDLS and CDR2 YYNGEE.

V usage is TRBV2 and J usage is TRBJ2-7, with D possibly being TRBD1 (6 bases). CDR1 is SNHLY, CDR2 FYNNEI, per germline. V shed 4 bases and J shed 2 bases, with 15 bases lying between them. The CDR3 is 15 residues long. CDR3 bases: TGTGCCAGCAGTGGGCCGGGACACTTAACCTACGAGCAGTACTTC. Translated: CASSGPGHLTYEQYF.

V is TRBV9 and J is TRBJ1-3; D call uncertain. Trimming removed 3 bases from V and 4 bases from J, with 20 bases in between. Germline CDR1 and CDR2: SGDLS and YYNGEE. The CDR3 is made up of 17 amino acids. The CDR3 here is CASSESRVPYGGNTIYF. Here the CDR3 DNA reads TGTGCCAGCAGCGAGTCCCGGGTTCCCTACGGCGGAAACACCATATATTTT.

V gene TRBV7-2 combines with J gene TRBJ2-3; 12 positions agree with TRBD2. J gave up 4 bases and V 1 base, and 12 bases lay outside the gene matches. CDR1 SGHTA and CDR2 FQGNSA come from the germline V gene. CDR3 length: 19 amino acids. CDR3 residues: CASSLVVLAGGLSADTQYF. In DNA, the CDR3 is TGTGCCAGCAGCTTAGTGGTCCTAGCGGGGGGGCTTTCGGCAGATACGCAGTATTTT.

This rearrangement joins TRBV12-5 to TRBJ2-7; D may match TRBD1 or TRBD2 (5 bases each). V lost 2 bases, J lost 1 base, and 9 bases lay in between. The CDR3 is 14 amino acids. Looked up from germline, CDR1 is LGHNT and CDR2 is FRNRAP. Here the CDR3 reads CASGLRGDSYEQYF. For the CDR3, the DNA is TGTGCTAGTGGTTTGCGAGGGGATTCCTACGAGCAGTACTTC.

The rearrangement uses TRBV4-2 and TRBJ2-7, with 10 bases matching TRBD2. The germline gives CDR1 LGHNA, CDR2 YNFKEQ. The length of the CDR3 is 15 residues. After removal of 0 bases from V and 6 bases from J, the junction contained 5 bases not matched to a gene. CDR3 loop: CASSQDIAGGFEQYF. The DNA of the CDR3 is TGTGCCAGCAGCCAAGATATAGCGGGGGGTTTCGAGCAGTACTTC.

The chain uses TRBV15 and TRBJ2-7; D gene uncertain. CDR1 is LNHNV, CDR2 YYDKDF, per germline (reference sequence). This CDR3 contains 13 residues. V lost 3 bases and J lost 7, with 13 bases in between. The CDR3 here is CATSSSVLGEQYF. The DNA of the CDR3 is TGTGCCACCAGCAGTTCCGTACTTGGGGAGCAGTACTTC.

CDR3 sequence reads: CASSPRSGGTDTQYF. CDR3 nucleotide sequence: TGTGCCAGCTCACCACGGTCAGGGGGGACAGATACGCAGTATTTT. The chain couples TRBV18 to TRBJ2-3; tentative D call: TRBD1 (7 bases). CDR3 size: 15 residues. Trimming removed 1 base at V and 3 bases at J, with 11 bases between. Per germline, CDR1 KGHSH and CDR2 LQKENI.

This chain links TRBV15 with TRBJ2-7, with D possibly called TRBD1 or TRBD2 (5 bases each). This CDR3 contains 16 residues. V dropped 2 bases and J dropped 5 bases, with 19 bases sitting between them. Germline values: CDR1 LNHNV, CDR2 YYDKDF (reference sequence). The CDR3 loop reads CATSRTGWGLVHEQYF. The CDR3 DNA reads TGTGCCACCAGCAGAACCGGTTGGGGGTTGGTCCACGAGCAGTACTTC.

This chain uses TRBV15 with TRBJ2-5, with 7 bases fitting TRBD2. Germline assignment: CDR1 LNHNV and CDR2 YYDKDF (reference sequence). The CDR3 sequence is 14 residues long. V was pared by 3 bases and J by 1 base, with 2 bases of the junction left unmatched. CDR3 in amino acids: CATSRGGSQETQYF. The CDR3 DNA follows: TGTGCCACCAGCAGGGGGGGGTCCCAAGAGACCCAGTACTTC.

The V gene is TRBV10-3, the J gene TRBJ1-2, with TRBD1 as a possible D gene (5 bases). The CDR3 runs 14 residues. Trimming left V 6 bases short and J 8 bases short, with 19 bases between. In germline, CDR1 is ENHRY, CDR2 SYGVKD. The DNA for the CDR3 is TGTGCCATCAGAGATAGCCTAGGGGTTCCGGGCTACACCTTC. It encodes CAIRDSLGVPGYTF.

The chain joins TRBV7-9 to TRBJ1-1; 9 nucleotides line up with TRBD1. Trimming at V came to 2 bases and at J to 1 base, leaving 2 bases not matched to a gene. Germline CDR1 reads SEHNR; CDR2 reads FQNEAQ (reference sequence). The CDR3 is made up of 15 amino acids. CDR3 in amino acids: CASSLLDRGNTEAFF. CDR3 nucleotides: TGTGCCAGCAGCTTACTGGACAGGGGGAACACTGAAGCTTTCTTT.

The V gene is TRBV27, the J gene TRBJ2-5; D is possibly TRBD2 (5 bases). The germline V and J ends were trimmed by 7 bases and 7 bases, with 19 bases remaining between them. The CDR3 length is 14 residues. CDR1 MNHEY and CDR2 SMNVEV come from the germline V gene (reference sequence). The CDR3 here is CASKAGSVMGTQYF. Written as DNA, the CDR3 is TGTGCCAGCAAGGCCGGTAGCGTTATGGGGACCCAGTACTTC.

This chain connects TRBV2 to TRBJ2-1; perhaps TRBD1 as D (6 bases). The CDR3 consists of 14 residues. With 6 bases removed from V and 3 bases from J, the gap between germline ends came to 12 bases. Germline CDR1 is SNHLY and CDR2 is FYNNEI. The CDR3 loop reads CASSEQGNYNEQFF. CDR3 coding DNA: TGTGCCAGCAGCGAACAGGGAAACTACAATGAGCAGTTCTTC.

This chain's CDR3 is CASSLTISGANVLTF. CDR3 nucleotides: TGTGCCAGCTCACTAACCATCTCTGGGGCCAACGTCCTGACTTTC. This rearrangement joins TRBV18 to TRBJ2-6; unclear D gene. The CDR3 sequence is 15 residues long. Trimming shortened V by 4 bases and J by 0 bases, and 7 bases separated the two germline ends. CDR1 is KGHSH, CDR2 LQKENI, per germline. Supplemented by reference TRBV18 and TRBJ2-6, the full variable domain reads NAGVMQNPRHLVRRRGQEARLRCSPMKGHSHVYWYRQLPEEGLKFMVYLQKENIIDESGMPKERFSAEFPKEGPSILRIQQVVRGDSAAYFCASSLTISGANVLTFGAGSRLTVL.

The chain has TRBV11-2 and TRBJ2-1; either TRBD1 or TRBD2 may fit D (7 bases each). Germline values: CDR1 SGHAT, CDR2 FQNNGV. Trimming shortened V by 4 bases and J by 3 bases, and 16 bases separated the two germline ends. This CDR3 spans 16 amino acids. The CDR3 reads CASSSGGATVYNEQFF. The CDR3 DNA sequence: TGTGCCAGCAGCTCAGGGGGGGCCACGGTCTACAATGAGCAGTTCTTC. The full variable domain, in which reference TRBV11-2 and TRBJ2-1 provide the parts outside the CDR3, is EAGVAQSPRYKIIEKRQSVAFWCNPISGHATLYWYQQILGQGPKLLIQFQNNGVVDDSQLPKDRFSAERLKGVDSTLKIQPAKLEDSAVYLCASSSGGATVYNEQFFGPGTRLTVL.

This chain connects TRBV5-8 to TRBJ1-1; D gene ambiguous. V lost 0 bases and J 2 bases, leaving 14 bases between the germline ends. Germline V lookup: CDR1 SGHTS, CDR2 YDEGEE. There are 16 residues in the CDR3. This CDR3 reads CASSLAASRPNTEAFF. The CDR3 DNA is TGTGCCAGCAGCTTGGCAGCGTCACGGCCCAACACTGAAGCTTTCTTT.

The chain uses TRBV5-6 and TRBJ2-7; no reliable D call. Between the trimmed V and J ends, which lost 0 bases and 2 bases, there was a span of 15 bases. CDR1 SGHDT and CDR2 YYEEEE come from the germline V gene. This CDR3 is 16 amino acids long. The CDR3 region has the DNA TGTGCCAGCAGCTTGGTAGGCAGAACCTTCACCTACGAGCAGTACTTC. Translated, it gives CASSLVGRTFTYEQYF.

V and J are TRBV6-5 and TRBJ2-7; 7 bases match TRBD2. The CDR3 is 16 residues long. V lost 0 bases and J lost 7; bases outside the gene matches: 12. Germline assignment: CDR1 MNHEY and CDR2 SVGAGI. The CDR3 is CASSYSGRVGAGEQYF. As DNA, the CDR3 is TGTGCCAGCAGTTACTCGGGACGTGTAGGAGCGGGGGAGCAGTACTTC.